The text below deals with one T cell receptor beta chain. Time point in this sample: persistent/refractory GD, antithyroid drugs over 5 years with positive TRAb. PBMC-derived RNA was used for the TCR library. The source of the sample is a study of regulatory T cells in long-lasting Graves disease. Losses at the gene ends were 0 bases for V and 8 bases for J; bases not matched to a gene: 11. CDR1 is LGHNA and CDR2 is YNFKEQ in the germline V gene. The CDR3 is 17 amino acids. Building the TCR beta libraries relied on iRepertoire HTBI primers, and CDR3 regions underwent Arm-PCR. TCRdb re-derived calls from the multiplex PCR reads in MiXCR, one entry per CDR3 protein. The data show around 460,000 distinct CDR3 sequences, roughly 21% seen once.

The gene calls are TRBV4-2 and TRBJ1-4; 8 bases are a match to TRBD1. The receptor was derived from a female donor with Graves disease. This specimen was peripheral blood mononuclear cells (PBMCs), taken when the disease was refractory, from a patient treated with antithyroid drugs. The CDR3 protein is CASSQDEGQGAEEKLFF. CDR3 DNA: TGTGCCAGCAGCCAAGATGAAGGGCAGGGGGCAGAAGAAAAACTGTTTTTT.